The 9 T cell receptor beta chains below come from one sample, sequenced in a study of identifying expanded T cells in peripheral blood. Clones were sequenced by immunoSEQ multiplex PCR, and TCRdb holds only the in-frame ones, with some missing. The repertoire holds roughly 100,000 clones, with about 91% as singletons. The specimen sequenced was blood. Every receptor here comes from a person between 18 and 70 years old in good health.

This clone was recorded only once. The gene calls are TRBV6-5 and TRBJ2-7; 10 bases map to TRBD1. J was trimmed by 5 bases and V by 2 bases; bases with no gene match: 0. CDR3 length: 13 amino acids. Germline assignment: CDR1 MNHEY and CDR2 SVGAGI. CDR3 sequence reads: CASSYGQGDEQYF. CDR3 in DNA: TGTGCCAGCAGTTACGGACAGGGGGACGAGCAGTACTTC.

The chain links TRBV5-5 to TRBJ1-1; the D is unclear. The CDR3 is 15 residues long. CDR1 is SGHKS and CDR2 is YYEKEE in the germline V gene (reference sequence). The V end was cut by 0 bases, the J end by 1 base, with 10 bases between. The CDR3 reads CASSLGVNPNTEAFF. The CDR3 region has the DNA TGTGCCAGCAGCTTGGGAGTGAATCCGAACACTGAAGCTTTCTTT.

V gene TRBV6-1 combines with J gene TRBJ2-7; no definite D call. Trimming took off 4 bases at V and 2 bases at J, with 9 bases between the two ends. The CDR3 length is 13 residues. Per the germline V gene, CDR1 is MNHNS and CDR2 is SASEGT. The CDR3 loop reads CASSVALPYEQYF. The DNA for the CDR3 is TGTGCCAGCAGTGTCGCACTTCCCTACGAGCAGTACTTC.

The V call is TRBV29-1, the J call TRBJ1-4, with D possibly matching TRBD1 (5 bases). V shed 4 bases and J shed 0 bases, with 15 bases lying between them. The CDR3 consists of 16 residues. Per germline, CDR1 SQVTM and CDR2 ANQGSEA. The DNA of the CDR3 is TGCAGCGTTGTGATCGGGACTACTGCAACTAATGAAAAACTGTTTTTT. This translates into CSVVIGTTATNEKLFF.

CDR3: CASSQDMGGRRTDTQYF. The CDR3 region has the DNA TGCGCCAGCAGCCAAGATATGGGCGGGAGGCGGACAGATACGCAGTATTTT. The rearrangement uses TRBV4-1 and TRBJ2-3, with 8 bases aligning to TRBD2. CDR1 and CDR2 from the germline V gene are MGHRA and YSYEKL. There are 17 residues in the CDR3. Trimming cost V 0 bases and J 3 bases; bases outside gene matches: 8.

The chain has TRBV6-5 and TRBJ1-5; D not certain. Germline V gene lookup returns CDR1 MNHEY and CDR2 SVGAGI. The CDR3 covers 15 residues. The V gene lost 6 bases and the J gene lost 2 bases, with 14 bases spanning the gap. The CDR3 here is CASSTLGRGNQPQHF. The CDR3 nucleotides are TGTGCCAGCAGCACCCTCGGAAGGGGCAATCAGCCCCAGCATTTT.

The V call is TRBV5-6, the J call TRBJ2-5; D assignment may be TRBD1 or TRBD2 (5 bases each). The CDR3 loop spans 18 amino acids. CDR1 and CDR2 (germline): SGHDT, YYEEEE. V was cut by 0 bases and J by 5 bases, with 23 bases left in between. CDR3 amino acids: CASSLVLASTQEGETQYF. The CDR3 nucleotides are TGTGCCAGCAGCTTGGTTTTAGCATCCACCCAAGAGGGGGAGACCCAGTACTTC.

V gene TRBV11-3 combines with J gene TRBJ2-2; D might be TRBD1 (6 bases). CDR3 length: 16 amino acids. Germline CDR1 is SGHNT and CDR2 is YENEEA. Trimming shortened V by 5 bases and J by 7 bases, and 20 bases separated the two germline ends. DNA for the CDR3: TGTGCCAGCAGCCCTATGACAGGTAGAATGAGCGGGGAGCTGTTTTTT. Translated, it gives CASSPMTGRMSGELFF.

This chain links TRBV30 with TRBJ1-3; no clear D. The CDR3 sequence is 14 residues long. Trimming took off 4 bases at V and 3 bases at J, with 13 bases between the two ends. CDR1 GTSNPN and CDR2 SVGIG come from the germline V gene (reference sequence). CDR3 amino acids: CAWTLGSDGNTIYF. The CDR3 bases are TGTGCCTGGACTCTCGGGTCCGATGGAAACACCATATATTTT.